This T cell receptor (beta chain) originates from a study of T-cell reconstitution after alpha-beta-depleted transplantation in children. For TCRbeta, the library was prepared with unique molecular identifiers. TCRdb fed the PCR reads into MiXCR, producing one record per CDR3 protein. There are more than 450,000 distinct CDR3 sequences in the sample; around 17% occur only once, and less than 4% lies in the top ten. V gave up 3 bases and J gave up 9 bases, with 10 bases separating them. Germline loops: CDR1 SGDLS, CDR2 YYNGEE. The CDR3 covers 12 residues. The rearrangement links TRBV9 to TRBJ2-1; no clear D gene. The origin of this receptor is a human donor who donated a stem cell graft to a child with acute lymphoblastic leukemia. The specimen comprised PBMCs from the stem cell graft donor, sampled from the stem cell graft. In DNA form, the CDR3 reads TGTGCCAGCAGCGGAAGCAGGAGTGAGCAGTTCTTC. Translated, it gives CASSGSRSEQFF.